The present T cell receptor beta chain was sequenced within a study of blood T cell repertoires in COVID-19. Libraries were prepared by immunoSEQ multiplex PCR; TCRdb keeps only in-frame clonotypes and omits some of them. The table includes hundreds of thousands of clones, about nine tenths detected once. Trimming at V came to 0 bases and at J to 6 bases, leaving 14 bases not matched to a gene. CDR1 is LNHNV, CDR2 YYDKDF, per germline (reference sequence). The CDR3 runs to 19 residues. This TCR came from a woman between 35 and 50 years old who had recovered from COVID-19. This chain connects TRBV15 to TRBJ1-6; 7 bases agree with TRBD1. Material for sequencing was peripheral blood. The CDR3 region has the DNA TGTGCCACCAGCAGAGATCTCAACAGGGGCTTGGGGAGTAATTCACCCCTCCACTTT. Encoded protein: CATSRDLNRGLGSNSPLHF.